Listed below are T cell receptor beta chains from one sample, sequenced in a study of shared clonotypes between healthy human individuals. Measured with immunoSEQ multiplex PCR; TCRdb has only the in-frame clones, and not every one. The data contain roughly 2.2 million clones, over 85% of them singletons. Material for sequencing was naive CD4+ T cells from PBMCs. The receptors originated from a man younger than 35 in good health. Some clones in this sample may be carry-over from other donors' samples. Each CDR3 is given with its conserved first and last residue. The D gene is left open where the match is weak. Expanded clones are given a class, and other clones once, few, many or no size at all.

V: TRBV4-1
D: -
size: -
J: TRBJ1-3
CDR3: CASSFWWPNSGNTIYF
DNA: TGCGCCAGCAGCTTTTGGTGGCCGAACTCGGGGAACACCATATATTTT

V: TRBV29-1
D: -
size: once
J: TRBJ2-7
CDR3: CSVLGGTYEQYF
DNA: TGCAGCGTTTTGGGTGGCACCTACGAGCAGTACTTC

V: TRBV5-1
D: -
size: -
J: TRBJ2-2
CDR3: CASSLTGSQQGNTGELFF
DNA: TGCGCCAGCAGCTTAACCGGGAGTCAACAGGGGAACACCGGGGAGCTGTTTTTT

V: TRBV13
D: -
size: -
J: TRBJ2-1
CDR3: CASGLTEGVSYNEQFF
DNA: TGTGCCAGCGGCTTGACGGAGGGAGTCTCCTACAATGAGCAGTTCTTC

V: TRBV28
D: TRBD2
size: -
J: TRBJ2-3
CDR3: CASTEGGGGDTDTQYF
DNA: TGTGCCAGCACGGAGGGCGGGGGAGGGGACACAGATACGCAGTATTTT

V: TRBV10-3
D: -
size: -
J: TRBJ2-7
CDR3: CAIRNLRANQAYEQYF
DNA: TGTGCCATCAGGAATCTTCGGGCCAACCAAGCCTACGAGCAGTACTTC

V: TRBV9
D: -
size: -
J: TRBJ2-3
CDR3: CASNSVSGTDTQYF
DNA: TGTGCCAGCAATTCGGTCTCTGGCACAGATACGCAGTATTTT

V: TRBV7-3
D: -
size: once
J: TRBJ1-2
CDR3: CASSLKPWGTF
DNA: TGTGCCAGCAGCTTAAAACCTTGGGGCACCTTC

V: TRBV9
D: -
size: -
J: TRBJ1-2
CDR3: CASRAAYGYTF
DNA: TGTGCCAGCAGGGCCGCCTATGGCTACACCTTC

V: TRBV4-1
D: -
size: -
J: TRBJ1-5
CDR3: CASSQAWVRGQGPNQPQHF
DNA: TGCGCCAGCAGCCAAGCCTGGGTACGAGGGCAGGGCCCCAATCAGCCCCAGCATTTT

V: TRBV19
D: TRBD2
size: -
J: TRBJ2-7
CDR3: CASSMRGEGSSYEQYF
DNA: TGTGCCAGTAGTATGCGGGGGGAGGGTTCGTCCTACGAGCAGTACTTC

V: TRBV5-1
D: -
size: -
J: TRBJ1-1
CDR3: CASNLSPTGNTEAFF
DNA: TGCGCCAGCAACTTGAGCCCGACGGGTAACACTGAAGCTTTCTTT